This section outlines one T cell receptor beta chain sequence together with its context. This sample is drawn from a study of blood T cell repertoires in COVID-19. At the level of the study: COVID-19 samples, acute and convalescent, were from the United States, Italy and Spain.

CDR3 length equals 14 residues. V was pared by 3 bases and J by 5 bases, with 6 bases of the junction left unmatched. CDR1 and CDR2 from the germline V gene are SGHVS and FQNEAQ. Original handling: Amplification with reference gene primers provided the estimates of nucleated cell counts. Measured with immunoSEQ multiplex PCR; TCRdb has only the in-frame clones, and not every one. For V, J and clone size, that table is used; D and trimming come from the DNA. This sample has about 250,000 clones, with around 82% found just once. The V call is TRBV7-8, the J call TRBJ1-1; 7 nucleotides align to TRBD1. Specimen: peripheral blood. The sequence was collected from a man aged 45-65 years with active or convalescent COVID-19. The CDR3 nucleotides read TGTGCCAGCAGCTTGTCAGGGGGGACAACTGAAGCTTTCTTT. Protein product: CASSLSGGTTEAFF.